The clone carrying this TCR beta chain has more than one count but fewer than ten. Its matching antigen is unknown. A junction boundary mismatches the germline segment, possibly from a read error. This sample is drawn from a study of T-cell memory formation after mild COVID-19. Background on the study: The study found TCR clusters largely donor specific. Study conclusions and caveats: Day 15 to 85 contractors were CD4/CD8 balanced; later expanders leaned CD4+. For second-wave clones that peaked at day 37, SARS-CoV-2 specificity went unverified.

Constant-segment-primed 5'RACE gave TCR alpha and TCR beta cDNA libraries with sample barcodes and UMIs. TCRdb re-called the 5' RACE reads through MiXCR, storing one row per CDR3 protein. Of around 190,000 distinct CDR3 sequences listed, about 18% are singletons. CDR1 and CDR2 (germline): SGHTS, YDEGEE. This CDR3 region has 11 residues. Source material: PBMCs or a T cell subset sorted from them (not recorded which). The genes are TRBV5-8 and TRBJ1-2; D remains unclear. This sequence was found in a man aged 18 to 29 who had mild COVID-19 (a few samples of this study predate the infection). Cell type and time point are not known. The CDR3 DNA sequence: TGTGCCAGCAGCTTAGACCGAAGTTACGCCTTC. As protein: CASSLDRSYAF.